The source of this T cell receptor (beta chain) is a study of T cell repertoires in cytomegalovirus infection. Background on the study: Recently identified HLA-C-restricted CMV epitopes were used, and well-studied HLA-B-restricted CMV epitopes were used as well. Based on public TCR beta signatures, there were indications of CMV infection and of a matching HLA type.

In TCRdb, the reads were re-called with MiXCR into one record per CDR3 protein. The table lists about 24,000 distinct CDR3 sequences, approximately 24% of them singletons, with about nine tenths in the top ten. Study-wide points: HLA-C-restricted CMV-specific TCR beta clonotypes prevailed in the ex vivo response. Cumulative public TCR beta family frequency identified CMV carriers with the relevant HLA.

Trimming removed 1 base at V and 4 bases at J, with 10 bases between. The CDR3 runs to 15 residues. Germline lookup yields CDR1 SGHVS and CDR2 FQNEAQ. The table lists this clonotype with many counts. Its antigen is as yet unknown. The starting material was CD8+ T cells from cultured PBMCs, obtained from culture after CMV antigen stimulation. The chain has TRBV7-8 and TRBJ1-4; tentative D call: TRBD1 (5 bases). The receptor's source is a human donor in good health (CMV status not recorded). Some clones in this sample may be carry-over from other donors' samples. CDR3 sequence reads: CASSLGARVNEKLFF. The CDR3 nucleotides are TGTGCCAGCAGCTTAGGGGCCAGGGTTAATGAAAAACTGTTTTTT. Complete variable domain (other parts from reference TRBV7-8 and TRBJ1-4): GAGVSQSPRYKVAKRGQDVALRCDPISGHVSLFWYQQALGQGPEFLTYFQNEAQLDKSGLPSDRFFAERPEGSVSTLKIQRTQQEDSAVYLCASSLGARVNEKLFFGSGTQLSVL.